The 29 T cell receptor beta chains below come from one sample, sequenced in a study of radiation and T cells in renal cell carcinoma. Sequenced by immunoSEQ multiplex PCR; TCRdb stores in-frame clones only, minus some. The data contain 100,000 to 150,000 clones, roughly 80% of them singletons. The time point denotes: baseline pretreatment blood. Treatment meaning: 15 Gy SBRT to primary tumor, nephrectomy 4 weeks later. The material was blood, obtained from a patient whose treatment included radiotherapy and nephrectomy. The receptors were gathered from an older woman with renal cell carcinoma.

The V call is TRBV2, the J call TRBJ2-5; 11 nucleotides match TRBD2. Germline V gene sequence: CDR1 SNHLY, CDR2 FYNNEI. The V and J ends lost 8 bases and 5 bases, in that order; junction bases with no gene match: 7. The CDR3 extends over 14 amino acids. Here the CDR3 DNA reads TGTGCCAGCTCGCTAGCGGGGGGCGGGGAGACCCAGTACTTC. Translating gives CASSLAGGGETQYF.

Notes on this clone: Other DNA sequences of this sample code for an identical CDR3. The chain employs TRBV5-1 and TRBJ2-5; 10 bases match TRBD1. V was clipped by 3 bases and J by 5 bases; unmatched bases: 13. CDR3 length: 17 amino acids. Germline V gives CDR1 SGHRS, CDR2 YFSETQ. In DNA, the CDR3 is TGCGCCAGCAGCTGGCCCGGGACAGGGGTCGCTTTGGAGACCCAGTACTTC. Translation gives CASSWPGTGVALETQYF.

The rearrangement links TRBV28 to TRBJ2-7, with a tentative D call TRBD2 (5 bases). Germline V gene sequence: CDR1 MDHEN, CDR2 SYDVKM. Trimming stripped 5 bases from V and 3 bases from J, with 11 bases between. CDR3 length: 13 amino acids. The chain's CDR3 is CASSGGSDYEQYF. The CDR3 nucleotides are TGTGCCAGCAGTGGCGGGTCAGACTACGAGCAGTACTTC.

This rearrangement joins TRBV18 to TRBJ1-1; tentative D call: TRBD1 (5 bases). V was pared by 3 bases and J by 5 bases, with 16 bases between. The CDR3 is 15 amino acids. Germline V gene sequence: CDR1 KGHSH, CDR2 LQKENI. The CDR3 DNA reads TGTGCCAGCTCACCTTCCAGGGAAGTCGGGACTGAAGCTTTCTTT. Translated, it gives CASSPSREVGTEAFF.

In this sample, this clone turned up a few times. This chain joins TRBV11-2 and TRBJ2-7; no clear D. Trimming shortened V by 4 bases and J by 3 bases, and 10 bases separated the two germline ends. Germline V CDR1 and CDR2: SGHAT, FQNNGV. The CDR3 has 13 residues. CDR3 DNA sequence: TGTGCCAGCAGCTCCAGTGGGGACTACGAGCAGTACTTC. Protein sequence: CASSSSGDYEQYF.

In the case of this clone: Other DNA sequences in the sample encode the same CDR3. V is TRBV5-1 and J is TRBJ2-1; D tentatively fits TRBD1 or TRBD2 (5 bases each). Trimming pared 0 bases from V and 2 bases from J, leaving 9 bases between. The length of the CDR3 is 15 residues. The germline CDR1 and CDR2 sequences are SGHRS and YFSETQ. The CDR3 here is CASSLGQGAYNEQFF. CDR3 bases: TGCGCCAGCAGCTTGGGGCAGGGAGCCTACAATGAGCAGTTCTTC.

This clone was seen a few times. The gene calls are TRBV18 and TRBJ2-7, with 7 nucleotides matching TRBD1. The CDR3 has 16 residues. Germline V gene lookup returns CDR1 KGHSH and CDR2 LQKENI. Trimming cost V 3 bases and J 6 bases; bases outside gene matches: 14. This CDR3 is CASSPFIGQAGVEQYF. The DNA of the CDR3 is TGTGCCAGCTCACCTTTTATCGGACAGGCGGGTGTCGAGCAGTACTTC.

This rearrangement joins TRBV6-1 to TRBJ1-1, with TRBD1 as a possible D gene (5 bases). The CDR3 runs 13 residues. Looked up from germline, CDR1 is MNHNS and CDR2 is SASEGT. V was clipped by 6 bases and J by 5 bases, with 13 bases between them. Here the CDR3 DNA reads TGTGCCAGCAGACTAAACCGGGGGACTGAAGCTTTCTTT. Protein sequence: CASRLNRGTEAFF.

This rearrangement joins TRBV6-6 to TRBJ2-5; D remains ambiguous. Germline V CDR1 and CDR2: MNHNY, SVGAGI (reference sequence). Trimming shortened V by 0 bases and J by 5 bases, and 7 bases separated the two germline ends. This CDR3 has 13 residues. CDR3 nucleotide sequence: TGTGCCAGCAGTTACTCGGGTATCGAGACCCAGTACTTC. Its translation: CASSYSGIETQYF.

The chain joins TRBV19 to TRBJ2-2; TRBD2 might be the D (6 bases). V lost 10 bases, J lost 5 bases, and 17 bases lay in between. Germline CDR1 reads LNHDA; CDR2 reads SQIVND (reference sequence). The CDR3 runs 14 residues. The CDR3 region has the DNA TGTGCCACCACACCGCTGGGAGGAACCGGGGAGCTGTTTTTT. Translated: CATTPLGGTGELFF. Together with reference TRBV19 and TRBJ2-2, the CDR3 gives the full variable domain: DGGITQSPKYLFRKEGQNVTLSCEQNLNHDAMYWYRQDPGQGLRLIYYSQIVNDFQKGDIAEGYSVSREKKESFPLTVTSAQKNPTAFYLCATTPLGGTGELFFGEGSRLTVL.

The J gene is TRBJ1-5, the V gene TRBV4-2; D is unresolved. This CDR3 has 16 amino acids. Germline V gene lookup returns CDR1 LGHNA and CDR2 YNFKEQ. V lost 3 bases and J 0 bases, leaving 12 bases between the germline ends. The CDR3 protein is CASSHSGSYSNQPQHF. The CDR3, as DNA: TGTGCCAGCAGCCATTCCGGATCATATAGCAATCAGCCCCAGCATTTT.

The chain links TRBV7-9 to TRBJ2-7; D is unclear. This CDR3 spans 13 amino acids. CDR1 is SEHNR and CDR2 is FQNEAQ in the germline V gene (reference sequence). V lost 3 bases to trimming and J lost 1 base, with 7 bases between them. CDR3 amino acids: CASSFPGSYEQYF. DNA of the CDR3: TGTGCCAGCAGCTTCCCTGGGTCCTACGAGCAGTACTTC.

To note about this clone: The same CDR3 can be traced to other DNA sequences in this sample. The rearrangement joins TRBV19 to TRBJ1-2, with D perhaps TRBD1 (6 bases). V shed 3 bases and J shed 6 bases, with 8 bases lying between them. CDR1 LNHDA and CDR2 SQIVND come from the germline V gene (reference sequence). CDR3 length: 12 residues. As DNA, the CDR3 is TGTGCCAGTAGTATCCAGGGGCATGGCTACACCTTC. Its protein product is CASSIQGHGYTF.

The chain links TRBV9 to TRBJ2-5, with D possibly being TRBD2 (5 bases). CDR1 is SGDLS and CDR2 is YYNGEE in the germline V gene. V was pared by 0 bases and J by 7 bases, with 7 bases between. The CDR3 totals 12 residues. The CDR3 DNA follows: TGTGCCAGCAGCGTAGCGGGAACGACCCAGTACTTC. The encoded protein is CASSVAGTTQYF.

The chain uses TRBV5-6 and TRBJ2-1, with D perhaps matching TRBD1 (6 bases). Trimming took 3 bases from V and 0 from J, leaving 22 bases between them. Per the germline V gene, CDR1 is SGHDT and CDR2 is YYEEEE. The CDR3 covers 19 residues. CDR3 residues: CASSSRTANNRISYNEQFF. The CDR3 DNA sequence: TGTGCCAGCAGCTCCCGGACAGCAAACAACCGTATCTCCTACAATGAGCAGTTCTTC.

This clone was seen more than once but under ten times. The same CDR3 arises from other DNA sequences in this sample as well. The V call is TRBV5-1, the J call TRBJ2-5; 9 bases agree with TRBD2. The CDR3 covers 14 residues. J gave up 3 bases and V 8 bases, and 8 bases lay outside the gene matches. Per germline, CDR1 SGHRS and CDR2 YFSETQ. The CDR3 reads CASVAGGLEETQYF. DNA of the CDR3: TGCGCCAGTGTGGCGGGGGGGCTGGAAGAGACCCAGTACTTC.

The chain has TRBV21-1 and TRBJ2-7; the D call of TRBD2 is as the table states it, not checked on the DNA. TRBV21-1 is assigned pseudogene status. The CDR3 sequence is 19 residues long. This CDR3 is CASSTKGTSGRASSYEQYF. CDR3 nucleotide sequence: TGTGCCAGCAGCACAAAGGGGACTAGCGGGAGGGCCTCTTCCTACGAGCAGTACTTC.

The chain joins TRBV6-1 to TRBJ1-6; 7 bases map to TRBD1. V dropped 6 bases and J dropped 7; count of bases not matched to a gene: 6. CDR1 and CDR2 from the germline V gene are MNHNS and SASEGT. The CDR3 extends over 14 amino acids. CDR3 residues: CASRGTGENSPLHF. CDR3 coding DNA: TGTGCCAGCAGAGGCACAGGGGAAAATTCACCCCTCCACTTT.

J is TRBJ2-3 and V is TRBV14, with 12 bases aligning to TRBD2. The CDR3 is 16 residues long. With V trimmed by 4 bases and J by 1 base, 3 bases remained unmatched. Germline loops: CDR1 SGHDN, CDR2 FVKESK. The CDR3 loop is CASSPRLAGGTDTQYF. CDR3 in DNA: TGTGCCAGCAGCCCCCGACTAGCGGGGGGCACAGATACGCAGTATTTT.

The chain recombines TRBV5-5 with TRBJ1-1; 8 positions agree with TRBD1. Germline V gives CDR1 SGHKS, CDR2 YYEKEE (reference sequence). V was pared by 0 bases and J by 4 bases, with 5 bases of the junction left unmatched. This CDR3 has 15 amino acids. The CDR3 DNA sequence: TGTGCCAGCAGCTTGGACGGACAGGGCGTCACTGAAGCTTTCTTT. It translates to CASSLDGQGVTEAFF.

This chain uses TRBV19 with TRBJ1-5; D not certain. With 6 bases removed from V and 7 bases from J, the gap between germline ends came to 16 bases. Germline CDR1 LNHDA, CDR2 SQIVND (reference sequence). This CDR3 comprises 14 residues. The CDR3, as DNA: TGTGCCAGTAGCCCCGTCTCGGACGGGCAGCCCCAGCATTTT. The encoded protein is CASSPVSDGQPQHF.

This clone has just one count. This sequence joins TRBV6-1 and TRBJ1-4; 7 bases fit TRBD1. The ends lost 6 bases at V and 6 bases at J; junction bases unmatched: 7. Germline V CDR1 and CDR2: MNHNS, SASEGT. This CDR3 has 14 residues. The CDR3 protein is CASSLAGGDEKLFF. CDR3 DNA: TGTGCCAGCAGCCTGGCAGGGGGTGATGAAAAACTGTTTTTT.

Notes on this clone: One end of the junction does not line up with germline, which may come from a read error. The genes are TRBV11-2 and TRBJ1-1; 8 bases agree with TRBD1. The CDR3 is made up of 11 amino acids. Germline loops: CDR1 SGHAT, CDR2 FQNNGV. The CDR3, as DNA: TGTGCCAGCAGCGAGGGGGGGGACAGGAGGTTT. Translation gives CASSEGGDRRF.

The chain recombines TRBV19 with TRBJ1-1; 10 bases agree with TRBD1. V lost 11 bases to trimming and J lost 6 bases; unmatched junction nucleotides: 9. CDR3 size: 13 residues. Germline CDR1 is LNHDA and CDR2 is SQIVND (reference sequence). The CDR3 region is CAALRGQGAEAFF. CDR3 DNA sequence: TGTGCCGCTCTTAGAGGACAGGGGGCTGAAGCTTTCTTT. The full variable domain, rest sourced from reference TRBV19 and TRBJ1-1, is DGGITQSPKYLFRKEGQNVTLSCEQNLNHDAMYWYRQDPGQGLRLIYYSQIVNDFQKGDIAEGYSVSREKKESFPLTVTSAQKNPTAFYLCAALRGQGAEAFFGQGTRLTVV.

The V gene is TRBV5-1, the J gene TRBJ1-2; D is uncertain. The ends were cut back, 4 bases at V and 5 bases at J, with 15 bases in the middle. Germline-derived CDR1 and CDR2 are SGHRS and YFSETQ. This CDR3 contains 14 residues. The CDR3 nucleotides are TGCGCCAGCAGCCTCGGACCGGCTCTTTATGGCTACACCTTC. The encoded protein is CASSLGPALYGYTF.

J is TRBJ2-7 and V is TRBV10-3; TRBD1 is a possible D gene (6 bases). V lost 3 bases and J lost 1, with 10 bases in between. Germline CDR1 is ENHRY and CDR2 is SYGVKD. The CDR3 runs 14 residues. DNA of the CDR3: TGTGCCATCAGTGACCCGACAGGTTCCTACGAGCAGTACTTC. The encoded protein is CAISDPTGSYEQYF.

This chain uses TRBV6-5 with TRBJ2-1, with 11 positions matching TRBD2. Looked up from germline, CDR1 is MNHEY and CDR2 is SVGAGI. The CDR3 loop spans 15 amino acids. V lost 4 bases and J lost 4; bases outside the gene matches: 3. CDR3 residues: CASSSWTSGYNEQFF. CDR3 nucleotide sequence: TGTGCCAGCAGTTCCTGGACTAGCGGGTACAATGAGCAGTTCTTC.

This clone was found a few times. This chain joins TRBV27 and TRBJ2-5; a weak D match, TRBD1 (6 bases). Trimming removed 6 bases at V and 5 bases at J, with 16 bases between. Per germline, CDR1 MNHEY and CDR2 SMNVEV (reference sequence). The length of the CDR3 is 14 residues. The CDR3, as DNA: TGTGCCAGCAGATCCAGCCGGACAGTGGAGACCCAGTACTTC. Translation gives CASRSSRTVETQYF.

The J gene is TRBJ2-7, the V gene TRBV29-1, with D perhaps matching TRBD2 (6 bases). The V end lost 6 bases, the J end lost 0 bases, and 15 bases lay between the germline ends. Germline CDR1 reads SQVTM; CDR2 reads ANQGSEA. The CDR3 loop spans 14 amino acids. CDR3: CSVATRDSSYEQYF. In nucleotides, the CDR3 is TGCAGCGTAGCTACCCGGGACTCCTCCTACGAGCAGTACTTC.